This record covers a single T cell receptor beta chain. This record comes from a study of shared clonotypes between healthy human individuals. TCRdb's table, derived via immunoSEQ multiplex PCR, lists solely in-frame clones and lacks some. The sample consists of fewer than 500,000 clones, roughly 79% of them appearing once. The donors were adults (healthy and HIV-negative) with no recent acute infections or vaccinations. The CDR3 is made up of 13 amino acids. Per the germline V gene, CDR1 is WNHNN and CDR2 is SYGVQD (reference sequence). Trimming left V 4 bases short and J 1 base short, with 7 bases between.

The TCR comes from a woman aged 35 to 49 in good health. Some clones in this sample may be carry-over from other donors' samples. The sample was PBMCs. The chain is built from TRBV10-1 and TRBJ2-5, with D unresolved. The CDR3 DNA reads TGCGCCAGCAGTGCACAGTTCCAAGAGACCCAGTACTTC. It encodes CASSAQFQETQYF.